This T cell receptor beta chain was captured in a study of blood T cells in healthy people across ages. The CDR3 spans 19 residues. The germline V and J ends were trimmed by 2 bases and 4 bases, with 23 bases remaining between them. Germline assignment: CDR1 KGHDR and CDR2 SFDVKD. Every donor contributed roughly 10 milliliters of peripheral blood by blood draw. A second PCR, run for roughly 7 to 12 cycles, used a sample-barcoded 5' primer plus a J-beta primer mix. TCRdb analysed the 5' RACE reads with MiXCR anew, one entry per CDR3 protein. The table includes 600,000 to 1,000,000 distinct CDR3 sequences, about 62% detected once.

The specimen sequenced was blood. The J gene is TRBJ2-1, the V gene TRBV24-1; D is perhaps TRBD2 (6 bases). The source of this sequence is a man aged 25-40 years in good health. This chain's CDR3 is CATSDSFPRLARTYNEQFF. The CDR3 coding sequence is TGTGCCACCAGTGATTCCTTCCCTCGCCTAGCGCGTACTTACAATGAGCAGTTCTTC.